Presented here are 13 T cell receptor beta chains from one specimen sequenced in a study of cytomegalovirus exposure and HLA in healthy donors. With 60 Vbeta and 13 Jbeta primers, the PCR was carried out. Only in-frame clones appear in the TCRdb table, and some are missing; sequencing was by immunoSEQ multiplex PCR. The sample spans some 120,000 clones; the ten largest clones claim roughly 2.7%. What was sequenced was PBMCs. Every receptor here comes from a man between 25 and 39 years old in good health and CMV-seronegative.

The rearrangement uses TRBV30 and TRBJ2-3; TRBD2 matches 11 bases. Germline trimming cut 4 bases from V and 6 bases from J; bases unmatched to any gene: 3. CDR3 length equals 13 residues. Germline lookup yields CDR1 GTSNPN and CDR2 SVGIG (reference sequence). The CDR3 sequence: CAWTLAGEDTQYF. The CDR3 nucleotides are TGTGCCTGGACACTAGCGGGAGAGGATACGCAGTATTTT.

The V and J genes are TRBV5-1 and TRBJ2-1; perhaps TRBD2 as D (5 bases). CDR1 and CDR2 (germline): SGHRS, YFSETQ. The CDR3 is 14 residues long. V was cut by 0 bases and J by 5 bases, with 9 bases left in between. The DNA of the CDR3 is TGCGCCAGCAGCTTGGACGGGAACGACAATGAGCAGTTCTTC. Its protein product is CASSLDGNDNEQFF.

The chain joins TRBV7-2 to TRBJ2-7; TRBD2 aligns across 11 bases. Germline V gene lookup returns CDR1 SGHTA and CDR2 FQGNSA. The CDR3 is 15 residues long. J gave up 6 bases and V 6 bases, and 10 bases lay outside the gene matches. CDR3 loop: CASRLGTSGFFEQYF. CDR3 nucleotide sequence: TGTGCCAGCAGACTTGGGACTAGCGGATTTTTCGAGCAGTACTTC.

In the case of this clone: Additional DNA sequences in this sample encode the identical CDR3. The J gene is TRBJ2-7, the V gene TRBV6-5; 9 bases map to TRBD2. Germline CDR1 reads MNHEY; CDR2 reads SVGAGI. The V gene end was trimmed by 6 bases and the J gene end by 4 bases; junction bases not matched to a gene: 10. The CDR3 sequence is 15 residues long. The CDR3 nucleotides read TGTGCCAGCAGATTGCAAGCGGGAGGTTCATACGAGCAGTACTTC. Its protein is CASRLQAGGSYEQYF.

This chain's CDR3 is CASSLSRRLAGNEQFF. The CDR3 nucleotides read TGTGCCAGCAGTTTATCCCGTAGACTAGCGGGCAATGAGCAGTTCTTC. The rearrangement uses TRBV27 and TRBJ2-1; the match to TRBD2 covers 10 bases. V dropped 0 bases and J dropped 6; count of bases not matched to a gene: 5. The CDR3 spans 16 residues. CDR1 is MNHEY, CDR2 SMNVEV, per germline (reference sequence).

The chain is built from TRBV7-3 and TRBJ2-2, with 9 bases fitting TRBD1. The CDR3 totals 15 residues. The germline CDR1 and CDR2 sequences are SGHTA and FQGTGA. V lost 5 bases and J lost 5; bases outside the gene matches: 6. The chain's CDR3 is CASSQTGGGTGELFF. The CDR3 bases are TGTGCCAGCAGCCAAACAGGGGGCGGGACCGGGGAGCTGTTTTTT.

The CDR3: CASSAELSSYEQYF. The CDR3 DNA reads TGTGCCAGCAGTGCCGAGCTAAGCTCCTACGAGCAGTACTTC. V gene TRBV6-1 combines with J gene TRBJ2-7; D is undetermined. Germline V gives CDR1 MNHNS, CDR2 SASEGT. The V end lost 4 bases, the J end lost 0 bases, and 10 bases lay between the germline ends. This CDR3 is 14 amino acids long.

The chain links TRBV7-9 to TRBJ2-3, with D possibly being TRBD2 (7 bases). This CDR3 comprises 15 residues. The germline gives CDR1 SEHNR, CDR2 FQNEAQ (reference sequence). The ends were cut back, 5 bases at V and 4 bases at J, with 16 bases in the middle. CDR3 coding DNA: TGTGCCAGCAGCCCCGAGGGGGGGTGGGCAGATACGCAGTATTTT. Its protein product is CASSPEGGWADTQYF. Using reference TRBV7-9 and TRBJ2-3 for the parts outside the CDR3, the full variable domain is DTGVSQNPRHKITKRGQNVTFRCDPISEHNRLYWYRQTLGQGPEFLTYFQNEAQLEKSRLLSDRFSAERPKGSFSTLEIQRTEQGDSAMYLCASSPEGGWADTQYFGPGTRLTVL.

The gene calls are TRBV27 and TRBJ2-1; TRBD1 aligns across 9 bases. V lost 3 bases to trimming and J lost 6 bases; unmatched junction nucleotides: 6. The CDR3 is 15 residues long. Germline CDR1 and CDR2: MNHEY and SMNVEV (reference sequence). CDR3 coding DNA: TGTGCCAGCAGTTTCTGGGGACAGGGCTTCAATGAGCAGTTCTTC. Translation: CASSFWGQGFNEQFF.

The V gene is TRBV5-4, the J gene TRBJ1-3, with D possibly matching TRBD1 (5 bases). The V end was cut by 4 bases, the J end by 4 bases, with 18 bases between. Germline V gene data show CDR1 as SGHNT and CDR2 as YYREEE (reference sequence). The CDR3 is 16 residues long. The CDR3 sequence is CASSPGGVGGGNTIYF. The DNA of the CDR3 is TGTGCCAGCAGCCCTGGAGGGGTAGGAGGCGGAAACACCATATATTTT.

The rearrangement uses TRBV29-1 and TRBJ2-3; maybe TRBD2 (6 bases). CDR1 and CDR2 from the germline V gene are SQVTM and ANQGSEA. This CDR3 contains 15 residues. The V and J ends lost 4 bases and 0 bases respectively, with 14 bases between them. In DNA, the CDR3 is TGCAGCGTTGTTTGGACGGGGACTAGCACAGATACGCAGTATTTT. Amino acids: CSVVWTGTSTDTQYF.

J is TRBJ2-3 and V is TRBV11-3, with TRBD2 matching over 9 bases. CDR1 and CDR2 from the germline V gene are SGHNT and YENEEA. The J segment lost 6 bases and the V segment lost 5 bases, leaving 12 bases of the junction unmatched. The CDR3 consists of 16 residues. For the CDR3, the DNA is TGTGCCAGCAGCCGCCGGGGGCGGGAGGGCGACGATACGCAGTATTTT. It translates to CASSRRGREGDDTQYF.

CDR3 in DNA: TGTGCCAGCAGCGATCAAGGAGCAGATACGCAGTATTTT. This encodes CASSDQGADTQYF. The V gene is TRBV7-6, the J gene TRBJ2-3; no clear D gene. V lost 5 bases and J lost 4, with 10 bases in between. CDR3 length: 13 residues. Germline values: CDR1 SGHVS, CDR2 FNYEAQ.